These 32 T cell receptor beta chains were all obtained from the same sample, sequenced in a study of technical replicates of blood from a few donors. Method: immunoSEQ multiplex PCR; TCRdb's copy keeps in-frame clones and lacks some. Of more than 65,000 clones in the sample, 88% were seen once. The sample comprised PBMCs. All receptors derive from a human donor in good health. Some clones in this sample may be carry-over from other donors' samples.

This chain connects TRBV18 to TRBJ2-1; 7 nucleotides agree with TRBD1. The CDR3 length is 13 residues. The J segment lost 10 bases and the V segment lost 2 bases, leaving 5 bases of the junction unmatched. Germline CDR1 reads KGHSH; CDR2 reads LQKENI. CDR3 sequence reads: CASSPETGWEQFF. The CDR3 bases are TGTGCCAGCTCACCAGAGACAGGGTGGGAGCAGTTCTTC.

The genes are TRBV30 and TRBJ2-2; D perhaps matches TRBD1 (5 bases). Germline V CDR1 and CDR2: GTSNPN, SVGIG (reference sequence). V was trimmed by 3 bases and J by 5 bases, leaving 10 bases between them. The CDR3 runs to 13 residues. The CDR3 loop is CAWSGQGTGELFF. The CDR3, as DNA: TGTGCCTGGAGCGGTCAGGGAACCGGGGAGCTGTTTTTT.

The V call is TRBV5-1, the J call TRBJ2-1; TRBD2 agrees at 11 bases. CDR1 is SGHRS, CDR2 YFSETQ, per germline. The ends lost 4 bases at V and 8 bases at J; junction bases unmatched: 17. The CDR3 is 18 amino acids. The CDR3 protein is CASSPALLAGGGFDEQFF. The CDR3 DNA reads as TGCGCCAGCAGCCCCGCTCTCCTAGCGGGAGGAGGTTTTGATGAGCAGTTCTTC.

The chain has TRBV7-2 and TRBJ2-7; D is unclear. Germline loops: CDR1 SGHTA, CDR2 FQGNSA. The germline V and J ends were trimmed by 1 base and 3 bases, with 7 bases remaining between them. The CDR3 is 13 residues long. The CDR3 DNA follows: TGTGCCAGCAGCTTAGATTCCTACTACGAGCAGTACTTC. Residues: CASSLDSYYEQYF.

V is TRBV30 and J is TRBJ2-3, with D possibly TRBD2 on 6 matching bases. Germline V gives CDR1 GTSNPN, CDR2 SVGIG (reference sequence). CDR3 length: 13 amino acids. Between the trimmed V and J ends, which lost 5 bases and 10 bases, there was a span of 19 bases. Here the CDR3 DNA reads TGTGCCTGGGAAAAGCTAGGACTAAGTTCGCAGTATTTT. Residues: CAWEKLGLSSQYF. Variable domain in full (rest from reference TRBV30 and TRBJ2-3): SQTIHQWPATLVQPVGSPLSLECTVEGTSNPNLYWYRQAAGRGLQLLFYSVGIGQISSEVPQNLSASRPQDRQFILSSKKLLLSDSGFYLCAWEKLGLSSQYFGPGTRLTVL.

The V and J genes are TRBV6-5 and TRBJ2-7; 10 bases line up with TRBD2. Germline CDR1 MNHEY, CDR2 SVGAGI. This CDR3 spans 14 amino acids. Trimming cost V 6 bases and J 2 bases; bases outside gene matches: 4. This chain's CDR3 is CASRRTSGPYEQYF. CDR3 nucleotides: TGTGCCAGCAGGAGGACTAGCGGACCCTACGAGCAGTACTTC.

The chain has TRBV7-6 and TRBJ2-5, with D possibly TRBD2 on 5 matching bases. The V gene's germline CDR1 is SGHVS and CDR2 FNYEAQ. The CDR3 extends over 14 amino acids. V dropped 1 base and J dropped 5 bases, with 11 bases sitting between them. CDR3 sequence reads: CASSLGTPGETQYF. The DNA for the CDR3 is TGTGCCAGCAGCTTAGGCACACCGGGGGAGACCCAGTACTTC. Full variable domain (missing parts from reference TRBV7-6 and TRBJ2-5): GAGVSQSPRYKVTKRGQDVALRCDPISGHVSLYWYRQALGQGPEFLTYFNYEAQQDKSGLPNDRFSAERPEGSISTLTIQRTEQRDSAMYRCASSLGTPGETQYFGPGTRLLVL.

V gene TRBV6-5 combines with J gene TRBJ1-6, with 8 bases aligning to TRBD1. This CDR3 spans 14 amino acids. The ends lost 6 bases at V and 5 bases at J; junction bases unmatched: 3. Germline values: CDR1 MNHEY, CDR2 SVGAGI. The CDR3 nucleotides read TGTGCCAGCAGGCCGACAGGGGATAATTCACCCCTCCACTTT. It is translated as CASRPTGDNSPLHF.

The gene calls are TRBV7-2 and TRBJ1-2, with TRBD1 matching 8 bases. The CDR3 has 15 amino acids. The germline V gene has CDR1 SGHTA and CDR2 FQGNSA. V gave up 5 bases and J gave up 5 bases; unmatched junction bases: 10. The CDR3 loop reads CASSPAGQGKYGYTF. CDR3 DNA: TGTGCCAGCAGCCCAGCCGGACAGGGAAAGTATGGCTACACCTTC.

This chain links TRBV7-9 with TRBJ2-1, with D perhaps matching TRBD2 (5 bases). CDR1 is SEHNR and CDR2 is FQNEAQ in the germline V gene (reference sequence). The CDR3 contains 11 residues. V lost 2 bases, J lost 13 bases, and 9 bases lay in between. CDR3 protein: CASSLIRGQFF. The DNA of the CDR3 is TGTGCCAGCAGCTTAATCCGGGGACAGTTCTTC.

The sample holds one count of this clone. This chain joins TRBV15 and TRBJ1-1; D perhaps matches TRBD1 (6 bases). Trimming pared 0 bases from V and 5 bases from J, leaving 10 bases between. This CDR3 is 14 amino acids long. Looked up from germline, CDR1 is LNHNV and CDR2 is YYDKDF (reference sequence). CDR3 loop: CATSRDIGGTEAFF. The CDR3, as DNA: TGTGCCACCAGCAGAGATATAGGGGGAACTGAAGCTTTCTTT.

This chain uses TRBV9 with TRBJ2-7; TRBD2 is a possible D gene (6 bases). V lost 1 base, J lost 6 bases, and 8 bases lay in between. Germline CDR1 is SGDLS and CDR2 is YYNGEE. The CDR3 length is 12 residues. Here the CDR3 DNA reads TGTGCCAGCAGCGTATACGGGGGCGAGCAGTACTTC. This sequence encodes CASSVYGGEQYF.

V gene TRBV5-6 combines with J gene TRBJ1-1, with 8 bases that match TRBD1. The V gene end was trimmed by 4 bases and the J gene end by 1 base; junction bases not matched to a gene: 6. The CDR3 has 15 amino acids. Germline lookup yields CDR1 SGHDT and CDR2 YYEEEE. This CDR3 reads CASSAGTGWNTEAFF. CDR3 nucleotides: TGTGCCAGCAGCGCGGGGACAGGTTGGAACACTGAAGCTTTCTTT.

This chain joins TRBV6-6 and TRBJ1-1; D gene ambiguous. V was clipped by 5 bases and J by 1 base, with 11 bases between them. The length of the CDR3 is 14 residues. Per the germline V gene, CDR1 is MNHNY and CDR2 is SVGAGI (reference sequence). CDR3: CASSIGPENTEAFF. The CDR3 coding sequence is TGTGCCAGCAGTATTGGGCCGGAGAACACTGAAGCTTTCTTT.

This sequence joins TRBV5-1 and TRBJ2-3, with 10 positions matching TRBD1. The germline CDR1 and CDR2 sequences are SGHRS and YFSETQ. V gave up 0 bases and J gave up 6 bases; unmatched junction bases: 1. The CDR3 contains 14 residues. CDR3 DNA: TGCGCCAGCAGCTTGGGACAGGGGGCGGATACGCAGTATTTT. This codes for CASSLGQGADTQYF.

The chain uses TRBV9 and TRBJ2-1, with a tentative D call TRBD2 (5 bases). Trimming shortened V by 5 bases and J by 9 bases, and 18 bases separated the two germline ends. The CDR3 has 14 amino acids. CDR1 and CDR2 (germline): SGDLS, YYNGEE. The CDR3 here is CASSNTVGVTEQFF. The CDR3 coding sequence is TGTGCCAGCAGTAACACAGTCGGGGTAACTGAGCAGTTCTTC.

The chain links TRBV11-2 to TRBJ2-3, with D possibly TRBD2 on 5 matching bases. The V end was cut by 1 base, the J end by 0 bases, with 11 bases between. The germline V gene encodes CDR1 SGHAT and CDR2 FQNNGV. This CDR3 comprises 16 residues. CDR3 amino acids: CASSLGRTPSTDTQYF. The CDR3, as DNA: TGTGCCAGCAGCTTAGGGAGGACTCCGAGCACAGATACGCAGTATTTT.

This clone has only one observation. The chain uses TRBV7-2 and TRBJ2-6; no reliable D call. Germline V gene data show CDR1 as SGHTA and CDR2 as FQGNSA. Trimming left V 5 bases short and J 0 bases short, with 14 bases between. The CDR3 is made up of 17 amino acids. CDR3 sequence: CASSVLTASSGANVLTF. CDR3 bases: TGTGCCAGCAGCGTCCTTACAGCAAGCTCTGGGGCCAACGTCCTGACTTTC.

J is TRBJ2-1 and V is TRBV15, with D possibly being TRBD2 (7 bases). Looked up from germline, CDR1 is LNHNV and CDR2 is YYDKDF (reference sequence). V lost 6 bases to trimming and J lost 4 bases, with 13 bases between them. The CDR3 is 14 amino acids. The CDR3 loop is CATRQGGGYNEQFF. The CDR3 region has the DNA TGTGCCACCAGACAGGGAGGGGGGTACAATGAGCAGTTCTTC.

The chain is built from TRBV11-2 and TRBJ2-1; TRBD2 matches 10 bases. The CDR3 runs to 15 residues. CDR1 is SGHAT, CDR2 FQNNGV, per germline. V shed 4 bases, J shed 5 bases, and the junction held 5 bases outside the gene matches. CDR3 in amino acids: CASSSRLAGNNEQFF. In nucleotides, the CDR3 is TGTGCCAGCAGCTCTCGACTAGCGGGTAACAATGAGCAGTTCTTC.

J is TRBJ2-7 and V is TRBV7-6; D gene uncertain. There are 13 residues in the CDR3. V dropped 2 bases and J dropped 3 bases, with 8 bases sitting between them. Germline assignment: CDR1 SGHVS and CDR2 FNYEAQ. The CDR3 DNA is TGTGCCAGCAGCTTATCACGGAGCTACGAGCAGTACTTC. Translated, it gives CASSLSRSYEQYF.

This chain uses TRBV18 with TRBJ2-1, with D possibly TRBD2 on 5 matching bases. The V gene's germline CDR1 is KGHSH and CDR2 LQKENI. V was shortened by 0 bases and J by 0 bases, with 9 bases between the two germline ends. The CDR3 sequence is 16 residues long. The CDR3 protein is CASSPPGESSYNEQFF. The CDR3 DNA sequence: TGTGCCAGCTCACCACCGGGAGAGAGCTCCTACAATGAGCAGTTCTTC.

This sequence joins TRBV5-6 and TRBJ1-5, with D unclear. Between the trimmed V and J ends, which lost 0 bases and 4 bases, there was a span of 14 bases. Germline CDR1 is SGHDT and CDR2 is YYEEEE. The length of the CDR3 is 16 residues. The CDR3 DNA reads TGTGCCAGCAGCTTGGCGGCAGGCGTTGGAAATCAGCCCCAGCATTTT. This gives the protein CASSLAAGVGNQPQHF. The full variable domain, its missing parts supplied by reference TRBV5-6 and TRBJ1-5, is DAGVTQSPTHLIKTRGQQVTLRCSPKSGHDTVSWYQQALGQGPQFIFQYYEEEERQRGNFPDRFSGHQFPNYSSELNVNALLLGDSALYLCASSLAAGVGNQPQHFGDGTRLSIL.

The V gene is TRBV19, the J gene TRBJ2-2; D perhaps matches TRBD1 (5 bases). The CDR3 length is 14 residues. Germline V gene data show CDR1 as LNHDA and CDR2 as SQIVND (reference sequence). Trimming pared 3 bases from V and 4 bases from J, leaving 9 bases between. Here the CDR3 DNA reads TGTGCCAGTAGTATTGGCCAGGGCACCGGGGAGCTGTTTTTT. Its protein product is CASSIGQGTGELFF. The full variable domain, rest sourced from reference TRBV19 and TRBJ2-2, is DGGITQSPKYLFRKEGQNVTLSCEQNLNHDAMYWYRQDPGQGLRLIYYSQIVNDFQKGDIAEGYSVSREKKESFPLTVTSAQKNPTAFYLCASSIGQGTGELFFGEGSRLTVL.

The CDR3 spells CSVGGDRNTIYF. CDR3 DNA sequence: TGCAGCGTTGGCGGGGATCGAAACACCATATATTTT. V usage is TRBV29-1 and J usage is TRBJ1-3, with D hard to call. Germline assignment: CDR1 SQVTM and CDR2 ANQGSEA. V gave up 4 bases and J gave up 5 bases, with 9 bases separating them. This CDR3 contains 12 residues.

The V call is TRBV4-3, the J call TRBJ2-5, with TRBD2 matching over 9 bases. Germline V gives CDR1 LGHNA, CDR2 YSLEER. With V trimmed by 4 bases and J by 5 bases, 11 bases remained unmatched. This CDR3 has 16 amino acids. CDR3 in amino acids: CASSPRAAGGRETQYF. The CDR3 DNA is TGCGCCAGCAGCCCCCGCGCGGCGGGAGGGCGGGAGACCCAGTACTTC.

The chain recombines TRBV9 with TRBJ2-3; 11 nucleotides agree with TRBD2. Germline-derived CDR1 and CDR2 are SGDLS and YYNGEE. There are 16 residues in the CDR3. V gave up 1 base and J gave up 4 bases; unmatched junction bases: 5. The CDR3 nucleotides read TGTGCCAGCAGCGTATTGGGGACTAGCGGACCAGATACGCAGTATTTT. It translates to CASSVLGTSGPDTQYF.

The rearrangement uses TRBV29-1 and TRBJ2-3; 7 bases line up with TRBD1. Germline V gene lookup returns CDR1 SQVTM and CDR2 ANQGSEA. Losses at the gene ends were 3 bases for V and 3 bases for J; bases not matched to a gene: 9. The CDR3 is 15 amino acids. The CDR3: CSVEARQGATDTQYF. CDR3 in DNA: TGCAGCGTTGAGGCCCGACAGGGAGCAACAGATACGCAGTATTTT.

This rearrangement joins TRBV29-1 to TRBJ1-1; TRBD1 aligns across 10 bases. Trimming took 6 bases from V and 7 from J; bases not matched to a gene: 5. The CDR3 has 12 residues. Germline values: CDR1 SQVTM, CDR2 ANQGSEA. The CDR3 spells CSVRQGAGEAFF. The DNA for the CDR3 is TGCAGCGTGAGACAGGGGGCTGGTGAAGCTTTCTTT.

This clone was observed a single time. The rearrangement links TRBV7-8 to TRBJ2-3; unclear D gene. V shed 2 bases and J shed 6 bases, with 6 bases lying between them. The CDR3 is 12 amino acids. Germline V gene sequence: CDR1 SGHVS, CDR2 FQNEAQ. This CDR3 is CASSLSRDTQYF. The CDR3 DNA sequence: TGTGCCAGCAGCTTATCCCGGGATACGCAGTATTTT.

The CDR3 coding sequence is TGTGCCAGTAGTGGGGGACAGGGGCTCACCGGGGAGCTGTTTTTT. The encoded protein is CASSGGQGLTGELFF. The chain recombines TRBV19 with TRBJ2-2; 10 bases fit TRBD1. J gave up 4 bases and V 5 bases, and 4 bases lay outside the gene matches. The CDR3 is 15 residues long. Germline V lookup: CDR1 LNHDA, CDR2 SQIVND (reference sequence).

V gene TRBV30 combines with J gene TRBJ2-1; 11 bases are shared with TRBD1. V trimming: 1 base; J trimming: 8 bases; junction bases outside the gene matches: 10. Germline CDR1 is GTSNPN and CDR2 is SVGIG (reference sequence). The CDR3 has 16 residues. Here the CDR3 reads CAWSDIRDRGSHEQFF. CDR3 in DNA: TGTGCCTGGAGTGACATCCGGGACAGGGGGTCGCATGAGCAGTTCTTC.